Reported below is one T cell receptor (beta chain). Antigen: not known. Unstimulated Tregs (CD4+CD25+CD127-) and CD4+CD25- non-Tregs were sorted from PBMCs. The CDR3 has 15 amino acids. Trimming took 0 bases from V and 3 from J, leaving 11 bases between them. The sample is drawn from a study of Tregs in tolerant kidney transplant recipients. Study details: Mixed chimerism was transient after nonmyeloablative marrow transplants from related graft donors. Findings and caveats of the study: Some patients' samples used different primers over time, so nucleotide sequences weren't comparable. Tolerant patients' donor-specific Tregs expanded beyond overall Tregs, suggesting antigen-driven growth.

Sequencing used immunoSEQ multiplex PCR; TCRdb keeps in-frame clones, though not all of them. Found here are about 83,000 clones, 95% to 98% of them singletons; the top ten hold about 0.61%. The material sequenced was CD4+ T cells from blood, taken before the transplant. V and J are TRBV23-1 and TRBJ1-2; the D gene is possibly TRBD1 (5 bases). TRBV23-1 is flagged as an ORF with uncertain function. This clonotype was obtained from a human donor who received a combined kidney and bone marrow transplant. The CDR3 loop reads CASSQSVGQDYGYTF. CDR3 in DNA: TGCGCCAGCAGTCAATCTGTGGGGCAAGACTATGGCTACACCTTC.